The clone carrying this T cell receptor (beta chain) was seen many times. What it recognizes is unknown. This entry comes from a study of human T cells and chemical hapten exposure. The overall study: Sensitizing treatment utilized 2% DPC over a roughly 2 cm by roughly 2 cm portion of upper inner arm skin.

TCRdb reprocessed the RACE reads via MiXCR and lists one record per CDR3 protein. The sample yields 28,000 or so distinct CDR3 sequences, nearly 6% seen once. The time point here: patch test 3, about 24 weeks after DPC sensitization. The treatment was: therapeutic diphenylcyclopropenone sensitization with weekly scalp DPC. Germline V CDR1 and CDR2: MNHEY, SVGEGT. The CDR3 runs 15 residues. Unmatched junction bases numbered 10, after V lost 5 bases and J lost 7 bases. Study-wide results and caveats: TCRs above 1 in 1000 frequency did not change with DPC sensitization. While controls formed fewer of them, expanded TCRs formed significantly more large CDR3 similarity clusters.

The V gene is TRBV6-2 or TRBV6-3, the J gene TRBJ1-5, with 8 positions matching TRBD1. This TCR came from a man younger than 40 with alopecia areata. Some clones in this sample may be carry-over from other donors' samples. The sample was whole blood, taken in connection with sensitization to the hapten diphenylcyclopropenone (DPC). In DNA form, the CDR3 reads TGTGCCAGCAGTCCCGGACAGGGAGCATACCAGCCCCAGCATTTT. Encoded protein: CASSPGQGAYQPQHF.